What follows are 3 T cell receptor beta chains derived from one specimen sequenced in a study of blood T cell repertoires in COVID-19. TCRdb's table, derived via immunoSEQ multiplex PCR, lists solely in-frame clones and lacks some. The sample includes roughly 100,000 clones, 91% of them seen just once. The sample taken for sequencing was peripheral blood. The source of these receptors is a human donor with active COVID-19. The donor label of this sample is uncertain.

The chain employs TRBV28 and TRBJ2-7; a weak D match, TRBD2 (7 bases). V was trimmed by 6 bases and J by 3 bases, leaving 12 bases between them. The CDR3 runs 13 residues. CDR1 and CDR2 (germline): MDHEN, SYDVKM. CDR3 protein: CASRGGAIYEQYF. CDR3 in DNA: TGTGCCAGCAGGGGGGGGGCTATCTACGAGCAGTACTTC.

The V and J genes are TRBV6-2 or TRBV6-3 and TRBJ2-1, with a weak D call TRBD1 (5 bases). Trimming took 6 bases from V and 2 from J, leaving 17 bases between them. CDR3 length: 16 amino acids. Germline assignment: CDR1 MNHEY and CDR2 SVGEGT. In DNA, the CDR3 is TGTGCCAGCAGCCTAGAGGAAGGACACCCCTACAATGAGCAGTTCTTC. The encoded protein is CASSLEEGHPYNEQFF.

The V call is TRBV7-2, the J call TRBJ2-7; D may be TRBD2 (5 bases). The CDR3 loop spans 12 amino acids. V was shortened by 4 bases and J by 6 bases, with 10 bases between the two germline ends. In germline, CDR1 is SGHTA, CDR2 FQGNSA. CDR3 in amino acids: CASSYWRREQYF. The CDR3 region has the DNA TGTGCCAGCAGCTACTGGAGGCGCGAGCAGTACTTC.